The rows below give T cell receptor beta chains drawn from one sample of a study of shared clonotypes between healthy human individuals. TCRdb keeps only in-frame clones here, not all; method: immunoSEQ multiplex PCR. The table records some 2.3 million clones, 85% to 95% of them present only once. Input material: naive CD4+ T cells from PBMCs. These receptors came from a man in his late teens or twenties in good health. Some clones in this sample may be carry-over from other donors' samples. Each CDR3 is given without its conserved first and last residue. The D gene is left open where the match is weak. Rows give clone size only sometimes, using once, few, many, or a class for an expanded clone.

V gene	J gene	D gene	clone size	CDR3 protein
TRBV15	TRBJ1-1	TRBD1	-	ATSRHHPTGRGTEAF
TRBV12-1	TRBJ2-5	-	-	ASSFASTRSYQETQY
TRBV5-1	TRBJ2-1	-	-	ASSLAAMSADEQF
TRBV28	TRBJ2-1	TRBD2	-	ASRPAGGLYEQF
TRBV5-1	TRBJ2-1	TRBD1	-	ASSLEGQGYNEQF
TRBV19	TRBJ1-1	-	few	ASSPIGAGMNTEAF
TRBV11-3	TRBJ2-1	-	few	ASSLEGTYNEQF
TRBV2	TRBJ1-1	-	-	ASSERVGTEAF
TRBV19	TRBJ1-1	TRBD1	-	ASNWRTGKNTEAF
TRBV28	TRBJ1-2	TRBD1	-	ASSLGQGGGYT
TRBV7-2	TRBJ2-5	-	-	ASSFESRERGQY
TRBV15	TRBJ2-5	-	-	ATSRDYAGVETQY
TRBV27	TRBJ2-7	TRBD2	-	ASSSGLAGGVYEQY
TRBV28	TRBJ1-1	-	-	ASSQGGRNTEAF
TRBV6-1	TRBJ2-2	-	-	ASAFGPRNTGELF
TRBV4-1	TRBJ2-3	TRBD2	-	ASSHVARSAGATRY
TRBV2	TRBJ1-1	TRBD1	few	ASSVDRGAF
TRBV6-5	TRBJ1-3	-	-	ASSYSRGDTIY
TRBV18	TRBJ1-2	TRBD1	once	ASSPPSSRDRNYGYT
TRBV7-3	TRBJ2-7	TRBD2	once	ASSLGAGTSYEQY
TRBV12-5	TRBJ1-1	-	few	ASGLSGANNGEAF
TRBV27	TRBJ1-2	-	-	ASSYRANYGYT
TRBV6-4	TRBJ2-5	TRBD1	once	ASRNRDRVPETQY
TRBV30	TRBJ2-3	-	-	AWSGQRRADTQY
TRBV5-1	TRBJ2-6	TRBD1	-	ASSLVGTVNSGANVLT
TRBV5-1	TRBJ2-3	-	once	ASKEDFRSTDTQY
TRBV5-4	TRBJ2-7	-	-	ASSLPTRAGEQY
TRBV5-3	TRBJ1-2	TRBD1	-	ARSLGGQTNYGYT
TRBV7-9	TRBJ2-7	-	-	ASSLFGSYEQY
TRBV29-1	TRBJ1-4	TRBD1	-	SVQGNNEKLF
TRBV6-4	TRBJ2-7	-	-	ASSPVDGAYEQY
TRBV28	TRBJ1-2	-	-	ASSSRQTPFLYGYT
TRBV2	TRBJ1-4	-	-	ASSFRSGDEKLF
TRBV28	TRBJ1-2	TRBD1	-	ASSTQGAPYYGYT
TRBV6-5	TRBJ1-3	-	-	ASSYSGSSGNTIY
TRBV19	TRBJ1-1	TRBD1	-	ASRQGENTEAF
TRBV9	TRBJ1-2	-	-	ASSVMANYGYT
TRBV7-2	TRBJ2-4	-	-	ASSLRGGLENIQY
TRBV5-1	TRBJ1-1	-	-	ASSLGRGGSTEAF
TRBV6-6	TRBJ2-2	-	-	ASRLTGDGELF
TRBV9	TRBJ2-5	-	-	ASSATAILQETQY
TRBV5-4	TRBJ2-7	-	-	ASSSFGGSNEQY
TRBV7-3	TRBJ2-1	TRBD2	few	ASSPSSGTYNEQF
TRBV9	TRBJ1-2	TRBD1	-	ASSREGRTGEGYT
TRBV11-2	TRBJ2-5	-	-	ASSLAYQSQY
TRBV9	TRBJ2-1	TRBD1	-	ASSSLDRVDEQF
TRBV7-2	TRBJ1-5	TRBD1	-	ASSRTGSSNQPQH
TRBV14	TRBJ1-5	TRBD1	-	ASSRTGGNQPQH
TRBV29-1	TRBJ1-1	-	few	SVDRNVDTEAF
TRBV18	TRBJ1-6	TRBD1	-	ASSPGDSFNSPLH
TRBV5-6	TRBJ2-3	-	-	ASSRDDTDTQY
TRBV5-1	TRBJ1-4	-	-	ASSLEVLGAREKLF